The 23 T cell receptor beta chains presented below share a single source sample, sequenced in a study of T cells in Graves' hyperthyroidism and ophthalmopathy. RNA transcripts gave rise to amplified TCR beta CDR3 regions. The study used the HTBI primer set for a first-round RT-PCR of the TCR CDR3. TCRdb fed the multiplex PCR reads into MiXCR, producing one record per CDR3 protein. The table shows over 200,000 distinct CDR3 sequences, with around 17% occurring only once. Sequences were obtained from blood. These receptor sequences come from a man aged 40-55 years with Graves' hyperthyroidism.

The table lists this clonotype with many counts. The chain couples TRBV20-1 to TRBJ1-6, with a tentative D call TRBD1 (5 bases). Germline V gene data show CDR1 as DFQATT and CDR2 as SNEGSKA (reference sequence). This CDR3 has 15 residues. Trimming cost V 0 bases and J 9 bases, with 15 bases left between them. The CDR3 DNA reads as TGCAGTGCTAGAGATCTTATGAGGGGAGTTTCACCCCTCCACTTT. Amino acid sequence: CSARDLMRGVSPLHF.

Note on this clonotype: A much larger clone differs by one base, so this may be a read error. The chain employs TRBV5-1 and TRBJ1-1; 7 bases match TRBD1. With V trimmed by 1 base and J by 7 bases, 4 bases remained unmatched. The CDR3 has 13 amino acids. Germline CDR1 is SGHRS and CDR2 is YFSETQ. In nucleotides, the CDR3 is TGCGCCAGCAGCTTGACAGGGGTTGATGAAGCTTTCTTT. Amino acids: CASSLTGVDEAFF.

The chain combines TRBV7-6 with TRBJ2-7, with 12 bases that match TRBD2. J gave up 3 bases and V 7 bases, and 7 bases lay outside the gene matches. The germline V gene encodes CDR1 SGHVS and CDR2 FNYEAQ. The CDR3 totals 15 residues. CDR3 protein: CASKLAGGLSYEQYF. DNA of the CDR3: TGTGCCAGCAAACTAGCGGGAGGTTTGAGCTACGAGCAGTACTTC.

This clonotype was counted ten times or more. The chain joins TRBV15 to TRBJ1-1; 7 bases match TRBD1. The CDR3 runs 15 residues. In germline, CDR1 is LNHNV, CDR2 YYDKDF (reference sequence). V shed 1 base, J shed 1 base, and the junction held 3 bases outside the gene matches. The CDR3 spells CATSRAGTANTEAFF. The CDR3 DNA reads TGTGCCACCAGCAGAGCCGGGACAGCGAACACTGAAGCTTTCTTT. Filled out from reference TRBV15 and TRBJ1-1, the complete variable domain reads DAMVIQNPRYQVTQFGKPVTLSCSQTLNHNVMYWYQQKSSQAPKLLFHYYDKDFNNEADTPDNFQSRRPNTSFCFLDIRSPGLGDTAMYLCATSRAGTANTEAFFGQGTRLTVV.

This clonotype appeared many times. V and J are TRBV10-3 and TRBJ2-5, with 9 nucleotides matching TRBD1. Germline CDR1 ENHRY, CDR2 SYGVKD. The CDR3 sequence is 15 residues long. With 4 bases clipped from V and 3 bases from J, the junction kept 6 bases outside the gene matches. DNA of the CDR3: TGTGCCATCAGTGGGGATACAGGGGGCGAAGAGACCCAGTACTTC. Residues: CAISGDTGGEETQYF.

The V call is TRBV20-1, the J call TRBJ2-1, with D tentatively TRBD1 or TRBD2 (7 bases each). Trimming took 6 bases from V and 0 from J, leaving 18 bases between them. From germline, CDR1 is DFQATT and CDR2 SNEGSKA (reference sequence). This CDR3 has 16 residues. The CDR3 nucleotides read TGCAGTGCCGCCGGCCCAGGGGGGGGCTCCTACAATGAGCAGTTCTTC. Translated: CSAAGPGGGSYNEQFF.

This clonotype was observed at least ten times. The chain couples TRBV30 to TRBJ2-3; TRBD1 agrees at 7 bases. Per the germline V gene, CDR1 is GTSNPN and CDR2 is SVGIG (reference sequence). V shed 5 bases, J shed 10 bases, and the junction held 9 bases outside the gene matches. CDR3 size: 12 residues. CDR3 coding DNA: TGTGCCTGGGAAAAGCAGGGGGAGTCGCAGTATTTT. Protein product: CAWEKQGESQYF.

This clonotype came up many times. This chain uses TRBV6-2 or TRBV6-3 with TRBJ2-3, with 8 bases aligning to TRBD1. V shed 4 bases and J 6 bases; nucleotides not matched to a gene: 0. The length of the CDR3 is 12 residues. Germline CDR1 and CDR2: MNHEY and SVGEGT. The CDR3 loop is CASSWTGDTQYF. The CDR3, as DNA: TGTGCCAGCAGTTGGACAGGGGATACGCAGTATTTT.

This clonotype was counted only a few times. This sequence joins TRBV2 and TRBJ2-5; 11 nucleotides agree with TRBD1. Germline trimming cut 5 bases from V and 1 base from J; bases unmatched to any gene: 6. This CDR3 is 16 amino acids long. Germline CDR1 SNHLY, CDR2 FYNNEI. In nucleotides, the CDR3 is TGTGCCAGCAGTCGCCCCGGGACAGGGGGCCAAGAGACCCAGTACTTC. The encoded protein is CASSRPGTGGQETQYF.

This clonotype appeared a few times. This sequence joins TRBV20-1 and TRBJ1-6; D uncertain. Between the trimmed V and J ends, which lost 0 bases and 2 bases, there was a span of 8 bases. The CDR3 totals 15 residues. Germline V gene data show CDR1 as DFQATT and CDR2 as SNEGSKA (reference sequence). The CDR3 reads CSAREEGAYNSPLHF. CDR3 DNA: TGCAGTGCTAGAGAGGAGGGAGCCTATAATTCACCCCTCCACTTT.

This clonotype was seen ten or more times. The J gene is TRBJ2-2, the V gene TRBV6-2 or TRBV6-3, with D perhaps TRBD2 (6 bases). The V end was cut by 0 bases, the J end by 3 bases, with 11 bases between. Germline CDR1 MNHEY, CDR2 SVGEGT. The CDR3 runs to 16 residues. The DNA of the CDR3 is TGTGCCAGCAGTTACTCTTCGGGACTTTACACCGGGGAGCTGTTTTTT. Translation gives CASSYSSGLYTGELFF.

At least ten counts were recorded for this clonotype. CDR3 protein: CASSYLGQQETQYF. CDR3 nucleotides: TGTGCCAGCAGTTACCTGGGACAGCAAGAGACCCAGTACTTC. The chain has TRBV28 and TRBJ2-5; TRBD1 aligns across 7 bases. Germline V gene lookup returns CDR1 MDHEN and CDR2 SYDVKM. V dropped 4 bases and J dropped 2; count of bases not matched to a gene: 4. The CDR3 has 14 amino acids.

Only a few counts were recorded for this clonotype. The V gene is TRBV10-3, the J gene TRBJ1-1; D not certain. V lost 2 bases and J lost 4, with 5 bases in between. The CDR3 covers 12 residues. Germline V gives CDR1 ENHRY, CDR2 SYGVKD. The CDR3 DNA is TGTGCCATCAGTGAGGAGTTCACTGAAGCTTTCTTT. It is translated as CAISEEFTEAFF.

Concerning this clonotype itself: The germline gene is not matched at one end of the junction; a read error may be the cause. The gene calls are TRBV5-1 and TRBJ2-5; 10 positions match TRBD2. The CDR3 covers 17 residues. CDR1 is SGHRS and CDR2 is YFSETQ in the germline V gene. CDR3 nucleotides: TGCGCCAGCAGCTCTTCTAGCGGGGGAGTTCCAAGAGAGCCCCAGTACTTC. This translates into CASSSSSGGVPREPQYF.

This clonotype showed up just a few times. This may be a read error, as it is one base from a much larger clone. The J gene is TRBJ1-1, the V gene TRBV7-2; 10 nucleotides align to TRBD1. The J segment lost 7 bases and the V segment lost 5 bases, leaving 7 bases of the junction unmatched. Germline assignment: CDR1 SGHTA and CDR2 FQGNSA. This CDR3 has 14 residues. CDR3 in DNA: TGTGCCAGCAGCCCGGCCGGGACAGGGGTTGAAGCTTTCTTT. This codes for CASSPAGTGVEAFF.

The table lists this clonotype with a few counts. V gene TRBV29-1 combines with J gene TRBJ1-3; a possible D gene is TRBD1 (5 bases). The CDR3 has 11 amino acids. Trimming left V 6 bases short and J 5 bases short, with 8 bases between. Germline lookup yields CDR1 SQVTM and CDR2 ANQGSEA. The CDR3 DNA reads as TGCAGCGTAAGACAGAGAAACACCATATATTTT. Residues: CSVRQRNTIYF.

This clonotype has a count of ten or more. V and J are TRBV5-1 and TRBJ2-3, with D maybe TRBD1 (5 bases). This CDR3 is 17 amino acids long. V lost 4 bases to trimming and J lost 0 bases, with 18 bases between them. Germline V gene sequence: CDR1 SGHRS, CDR2 YFSETQ. The CDR3: CASSTIPGPTSTDTQYF. DNA for the CDR3: TGCGCCAGCAGCACAATACCAGGGCCTACTAGCACAGATACGCAGTATTTT.

In this sample, this clonotype turned up many times. The chain links TRBV20-1 to TRBJ2-5; D possibly corresponds to TRBD1 (6 bases). Germline CDR1 and CDR2: DFQATT and SNEGSKA (reference sequence). The CDR3 covers 12 residues. Trimming shortened V by 8 bases and J by 3 bases, and 13 bases separated the two germline ends. The CDR3 loop reads CSTRDTEETQYF. The DNA of the CDR3 is TGCAGTACCCGGGACACTGAAGAGACCCAGTACTTC.

CDR3 sequence: CASSQRQVLRGETQYF. CDR3 nucleotide sequence: TGTGCCAGCAGCCAAAGACAGGTCCTACGAGGGGAGACCCAGTACTTC. V usage is TRBV6-1 and J usage is TRBJ2-5; maybe TRBD1 (6 bases). Trimming took 6 bases from V and 5 from J, leaving 22 bases between them. Per the germline V gene, CDR1 is MNHNS and CDR2 is SASEGT. The CDR3 runs to 16 residues.

This clonotype was seen many times. CDR3 coding DNA: TGCGCCAGCAGCTTGGATGCGGGTGAGCAGTTCTTC. Translation: CASSLDAGEQFF. V and J are TRBV5-1 and TRBJ2-1, with a weak D call TRBD2 (5 bases). CDR1 SGHRS and CDR2 YFSETQ come from the germline V gene. The CDR3 spans 12 residues. Trimming stripped 0 bases from V and 9 bases from J, with 7 bases between.

There are many counts of this clonotype. Here the CDR3 reads CSATGVLAKNIQYF. CDR3 coding DNA: TGCAGTGCTACAGGGGTTTTAGCCAAAAACATTCAGTACTTC. The rearrangement uses TRBV20-1 and TRBJ2-4, with a tentative D call TRBD1 (6 bases). CDR1 is DFQATT and CDR2 is SNEGSKA in the germline V gene (reference sequence). CDR3 length: 14 residues. V was cut by 4 bases and J by 0 bases, with 10 bases left in between.

This clonotype came up a few times. The chain has TRBV5-6 and TRBJ2-6; D is unclear. Germline V lookup: CDR1 SGHDT, CDR2 YYEEEE. The CDR3 has 15 amino acids. Trimming took 5 bases from V and 0 from J, leaving 9 bases between them. CDR3 region: CASRPGHSGANVLTF. CDR3 bases: TGTGCCAGCAGACCGGGCCACTCTGGGGCCAACGTCCTGACTTTC.

This clonotype has at least ten counts. The chain couples TRBV28 to TRBJ2-7; TRBD2 matches 7 bases. The J segment lost 4 bases and the V segment lost 7 bases, leaving 16 bases of the junction unmatched. This CDR3 comprises 16 residues. The germline CDR1 and CDR2 sequences are MDHEN and SYDVKM. The CDR3 DNA is TGTGCCAGCACCCCCTGGGGGGGAGAAAGGGGATACGAGCAGTACTTC. Translating gives CASTPWGGERGYEQYF. Using reference TRBV28 and TRBJ2-7 for the parts outside the CDR3, the full variable domain is DVKVTQSSRYLVKRTGEKVFLECVQDMDHENMFWYRQDPGLGLRLIYFSYDVKMKEKGDIPEGYSVSREKKERFSLILESASTNQTSMYLCASTPWGGERGYEQYFGPGTRLTVT.